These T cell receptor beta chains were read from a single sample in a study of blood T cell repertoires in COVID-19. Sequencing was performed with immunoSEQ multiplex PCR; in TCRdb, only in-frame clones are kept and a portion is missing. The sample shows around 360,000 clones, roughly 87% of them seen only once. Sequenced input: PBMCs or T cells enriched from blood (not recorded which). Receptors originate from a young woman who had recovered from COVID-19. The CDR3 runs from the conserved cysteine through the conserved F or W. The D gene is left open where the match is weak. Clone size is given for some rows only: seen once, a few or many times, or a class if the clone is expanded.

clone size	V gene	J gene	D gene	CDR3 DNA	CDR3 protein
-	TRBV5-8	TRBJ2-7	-	TGTGCCAGCAGCAACTGGGGGCTCATAGGGGACGAGCAGTACTTC	CASSNWGLIGDEQYF
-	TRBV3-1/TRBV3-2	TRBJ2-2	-	TGTGCCAGCAGCCAATCTAAAGGGGTACCGACGAACACCGGGGAGCTGTTTTTT	CASSQSKGVPTNTGELFF
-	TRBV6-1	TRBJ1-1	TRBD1	TGTGCCAGCAGTGAAGTGGACAGGGGAACTGAAGCTTTCTTT	CASSEVDRGTEAFF
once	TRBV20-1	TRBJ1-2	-	TGCAGTGCTAGGGGACTAGGACGGACCTTC	CSARGLGRTF
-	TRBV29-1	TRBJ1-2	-	TGCAGCGTTGAAGGGCGGCAAGATAACTATGGCTACACCTTC	CSVEGRQDNYGYTF
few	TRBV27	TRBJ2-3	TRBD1	TGTGCCAGCAATTCGCCGGGACAGAGCACAGATACGCAGTATTTT	CASNSPGQSTDTQYF
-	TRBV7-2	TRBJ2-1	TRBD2	TGTGCCAGCAGCTCGGGGACTAGCGGATACAATGAGCAGTTCTTC	CASSSGTSGYNEQFF
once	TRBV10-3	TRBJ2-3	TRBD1	TGTGCCATCAGCGGACAGGGGAAAAGCACAGATACGCAGTATTTT	CAISGQGKSTDTQYF
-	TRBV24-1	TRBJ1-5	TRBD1	TGTGCCACCAGTGACCCTACAGGGGGCAATCAGCCCCAGCATTTT	CATSDPTGGNQPQHF
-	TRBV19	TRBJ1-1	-	TGTGCCAGCGCAAATAGGGGGACCAACACTGAAGCTTTCTTT	CASANRGTNTEAFF
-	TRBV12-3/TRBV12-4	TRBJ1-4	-	TGTGCCAGCAGTTTAAAGCGCTATGAAAAACTGTTTTTT	CASSLKRYEKLFF
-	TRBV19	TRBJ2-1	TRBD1	TGTGCCAGTAGTATTGACAGGGACAATGAGCAGTTCTTC	CASSIDRDNEQFF
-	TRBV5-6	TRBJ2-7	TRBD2	TGTGCCAGCAGCAGGCCCGGGACTAGCCCCTCCTACGAGCAGTACTTC	CASSRPGTSPSYEQYF